Presented here are 29 T cell receptor beta chains from one specimen sequenced in a study of T cells in localized non-small cell lung cancer. Method: immunoSEQ multiplex PCR; TCRdb's copy keeps in-frame clones and lacks some. The sample carries 2,500 to 3,500 clones, approximately 20% recorded once. Source: lung tumor tissue, taken before any cancer treatment. The origin of the receptors is a man between 35 and 75 years old with stage I squamous cell lung carcinoma.

This rearrangement joins TRBV6-8 to TRBJ1-1; tentatively, D is TRBD1 (6 bases). The CDR3 is 14 residues long. The V gene's germline CDR1 is MNHGY and CDR2 SAAAGT. V lost 6 bases to trimming and J lost 11 bases, with 22 bases between them. The CDR3 DNA follows: TGTGCCAGCAGCGGGGGGGCAGGGTTCTTCGGGGCTTTCTTT. Translating gives CASSGGAGFFGAFF.

The chain couples TRBV9 to TRBJ1-2; D perhaps matches TRBD1 (5 bases). CDR3 length: 15 amino acids. From germline, CDR1 is SGDLS and CDR2 YYNGEE. Between the trimmed V and J ends, which lost 0 bases and 3 bases, there was a span of 12 bases. CDR3 sequence (DNA): TGTGCCAGCAGCGTAGGGGGGGATCCCCACTATGGCTACACCTTC. Its protein is CASSVGGDPHYGYTF.

In its sample, this clone ranks as medium-sized (0.01 to 0.1%). This chain joins TRBV9 and TRBJ2-1, with 7 bases identical to TRBD2. There are 16 residues in the CDR3. Trimming removed 4 bases from V and 3 bases from J; junction bases left unmatched: 10. Germline V gene data show CDR1 as SGDLS and CDR2 as YYNGEE. The CDR3 loop is CASSPTRGEDYNEQFF. CDR3 sequence (DNA): TGTGCCAGCAGCCCCACACGGGGGGAGGACTACAATGAGCAGTTCTTC.

The rearrangement joins TRBV25-1 to TRBJ2-2; 9 bases match TRBD1. CDR3 length: 15 residues. The V gene's germline CDR1 is MGHDK and CDR2 SYGVNS. V shed 3 bases, J shed 3 bases, and the junction held 2 bases outside the gene matches. The CDR3 region is CASSEGQGDTGELFF. The CDR3, as DNA: TGTGCCAGCAGTGAGGGACAGGGAGACACCGGGGAGCTGTTTTTT.

This clone was observed a handful of times. The chain couples TRBV11-3 to TRBJ2-6, with D unresolved. V was shortened by 5 bases and J by 4 bases, with 9 bases between the two germline ends. The CDR3 is 14 residues long. The germline gives CDR1 SGHNT, CDR2 YENEEA. CDR3 residues: CASSPTSGANVLTF. CDR3 in DNA: TGTGCCAGCAGCCCTACCTCGGGGGCCAACGTCCTGACTTTC.

Here the CDR3 reads CASSLQTSYEQYF. The CDR3 nucleotides are TGTGCCAGTAGTCTGCAAACTAGCTACGAGCAGTACTTC. This chain links TRBV19 with TRBJ2-7; possibly TRBD2 for D (5 bases). V lost 5 bases and J 3 bases, leaving 11 bases between the germline ends. Germline values: CDR1 LNHDA, CDR2 SQIVND (reference sequence). The CDR3 is 13 residues long.

This clone is labeled medium-sized. The J gene is TRBJ2-3, the V gene TRBV9; D may correspond to TRBD1 or TRBD2 (5 bases each). The CDR3 contains 15 residues. V was trimmed by 5 bases and J by 0 bases, leaving 13 bases between them. The germline V gene has CDR1 SGDLS and CDR2 YYNGEE. CDR3 nucleotide sequence: TGTGCCAGCAGTGACTGGGGACGCAGCACAGATACGCAGTATTTT. Translation gives CASSDWGRSTDTQYF. The full variable domain, rest sourced from reference TRBV9 and TRBJ2-3, is DSGVTQTPKHLITATGQRVTLRCSPRSGDLSVYWYQQSLDQGLQFLIQYYNGEERAKGNILERFSAQQFPDLHSELNLSSLELGDSALYFCASSDWGRSTDTQYFGPGTRLTVL.

CDR3 in DNA: TGTGCCAGCAGTGCGCGACAGGGCAATTCACCCCTCCACTTT. Protein: CASSARQGNSPLHF. This chain links TRBV6-8 with TRBJ1-6, with 7 bases lining up with TRBD1. The V gene end was trimmed by 5 bases and the J gene end by 7 bases; junction bases not matched to a gene: 5. This CDR3 region has 14 residues. Looked up from germline, CDR1 is MNHGY and CDR2 is SAAAGT.

This clone was seen a single time. The rearrangement joins TRBV5-1 to TRBJ1-4; TRBD1 matches at 7 bases. V lost 0 bases, J lost 4 bases, and 6 bases stayed unmatched. The CDR3 is made up of 16 amino acids. CDR1 SGHRS and CDR2 YFSETQ come from the germline V gene. In DNA, the CDR3 is TGCGCCAGCAGCTTGGCATCTGGACAGGATAATGAAAAACTGTTTTTT. This encodes CASSLASGQDNEKLFF.

This clone was counted a few times. The V gene is TRBV4-1, the J gene TRBJ2-4; the match to TRBD1 covers 7 bases. After removal of 4 bases from V and 0 bases from J, the junction contained 9 bases not matched to a gene. This CDR3 spans 17 amino acids. Germline V lookup: CDR1 MGHRA, CDR2 YSYEKL. The CDR3 DNA follows: TGCGCCAGCAGCCCCCCCGGGACAGCTAGAGCCAAAAACATTCAGTACTTC. Its translation: CASSPPGTARAKNIQYF.

This clone was detected a few times. The chain is built from TRBV30 and TRBJ1-1; D might be TRBD1 (5 bases). The germline V gene has CDR1 GTSNPN and CDR2 SVGIG (reference sequence). CDR3 length equals 14 residues. V was cut by 8 bases and J by 5 bases, with 21 bases left in between. The CDR3 DNA sequence: TGTGCCGGAACCCGTGCGGGGGTGCGGACTGAAGCTTTCTTT. Its translation: CAGTRAGVRTEAFF.

This clone showed up just a few times. The CDR3 loop reads CASSLEPGVGNTIYF. The CDR3 nucleotides are TGTGCCAGCAGCTTGGAGCCGGGGGTCGGAAACACCATATATTTT. The genes are TRBV11-3 and TRBJ1-3, with D possibly being TRBD1 (5 bases). The CDR3 extends over 15 amino acids. CDR1 and CDR2 from the germline V gene are SGHNT and YENEEA. V was pared by 3 bases and J by 4 bases, with 13 bases between.

This clone is medium-sized in the sample. DNA for the CDR3: TGTGCCAGCAGCTTATCAGGGGGAGACCATCAGCCCCAGCATTTT. Protein: CASSLSGGDHQPQHF. The chain recombines TRBV11-3 with TRBJ1-5; TRBD1 matches 7 bases. The junction had 6 bases not matched to a gene; V was cut back by 2 bases and J by 5 bases. The germline gives CDR1 SGHNT, CDR2 YENEEA. The CDR3 length is 15 residues.

This clone was seen a handful of times. The chain carries TRBV6-8 and TRBJ2-2, with 14 bases that match TRBD2. CDR3 length: 17 amino acids. The V segment lost 4 bases and the J segment 4 bases; nucleotides outside the gene matches: 5. From germline, CDR1 is MNHGY and CDR2 SAAAGT. CDR3 region: CASSLTSGGAGTGELFF. DNA of the CDR3: TGTGCCAGCAGTTTGACTAGCGGGGGGGCAGGCACCGGGGAGCTGTTTTTT.

Sample share makes this clone medium-sized (0.01 to 0.1%). V and J are TRBV11-3 and TRBJ2-5; 9 bases align to TRBD2. This CDR3 has 16 residues. The V and J ends lost 3 bases and 4 bases, in that order; junction bases with no gene match: 9. CDR1 and CDR2 from the germline V gene are SGHNT and YENEEA. The CDR3 coding sequence is TGTGCCAGCAGCTTTGGTCTTGCGGGGGGGACAGAGACCCAGTACTTC. This translates into CASSFGLAGGTETQYF.

The rearrangement links TRBV7-8 to TRBJ2-2; D may be TRBD1 (6 bases). Trimming cost V 5 bases and J 4 bases, with 17 bases left between them. The CDR3 runs 16 residues. Germline loops: CDR1 SGHVS, CDR2 FQNEAQ. For the CDR3, the DNA is TGTGCCAGCAGCCCCGGGACAACGATCCCCACCGGGGAGCTGTTTTTT. Translating it yields CASSPGTTIPTGELFF.

This clone was seen more than once but under ten times. The rearrangement joins TRBV6-8 to TRBJ2-7; 9 nucleotides agree with TRBD1. Unmatched junction bases numbered 4, after V lost 4 bases and J lost 3 bases. Germline lookup yields CDR1 MNHGY and CDR2 SAAAGT. The CDR3 length is 14 residues. In DNA, the CDR3 is TGTGCCAGCAGTTTAGGGGACAGGGTCTACGAGCAGTACTTC. As protein: CASSLGDRVYEQYF.

This clone has just a few counts. The V gene is TRBV11-3, the J gene TRBJ1-2, with 8 bases identical to TRBD1. J was trimmed by 1 base and V by 5 bases; bases with no gene match: 9. Germline V gives CDR1 SGHNT, CDR2 YENEEA. CDR3 length: 16 residues. The CDR3: CASSAKTGVLNYGYTF. CDR3 nucleotide sequence: TGTGCCAGCAGCGCGAAGACAGGGGTCCTTAACTATGGCTACACCTTC. Full variable domain (rest looked up from reference TRBV11-3 and TRBJ1-2): EAGVVQSPRYKIIEKKQPVAFWCNPISGHNTLYWYLQNLGQGPELLIRYENEEAVDDSQLPKDRFSAERLKGVDSTLKIQPAELGDSAVYLCASSAKTGVLNYGYTFGSGTRLTVV.

The gene calls are TRBV18 and TRBJ2-3; 8 bases are a match to TRBD1. V lost 3 bases to trimming and J lost 9 bases; unmatched junction nucleotides: 2. The CDR3 extends over 12 amino acids. The V gene's germline CDR1 is KGHSH and CDR2 LQKENI. The CDR3 DNA reads TGTGCCAGCTCACCGACAGGGGACACGCAGTATTTT. This encodes CASSPTGDTQYF.

The CDR3 loop reads CASRYQGFPGELFF. In nucleotides, the CDR3 is TGTGCCAGCAGGTATCAGGGATTCCCCGGGGAGCTGTTTTTT. This sequence joins TRBV11-3 and TRBJ2-2, with D possibly matching TRBD1 (5 bases). Germline V gene sequence: CDR1 SGHNT, CDR2 YENEEA. Between the trimmed V and J ends, which lost 6 bases and 6 bases, there was a span of 14 bases. The CDR3 runs 14 residues. The full variable domain, completed using reference TRBV11-3 and TRBJ2-2, is EAGVVQSPRYKIIEKKQPVAFWCNPISGHNTLYWYLQNLGQGPELLIRYENEEAVDDSQLPKDRFSAERLKGVDSTLKIQPAELGDSAVYLCASRYQGFPGELFFGEGSRLTVL.

This rearrangement joins TRBV5-1 to TRBJ2-5; D is perhaps TRBD1 (6 bases). V was cut by 0 bases and J by 4 bases, with 10 bases left in between. The CDR3 is made up of 14 amino acids. CDR1 and CDR2 from the germline V gene are SGHRS and YFSETQ. The CDR3 nucleotides are TGCGCCAGCAGCTTGGAGGGGGACCGAGAGACCCAGTACTTC. This translates into CASSLEGDRETQYF. Combining the CDR3 with reference TRBV5-1 and TRBJ2-5 gives the whole variable domain KAGVTQTPRYLIKTRGQQVTLSCSPISGHRSVSWYQQTPGQGLQFLFEYFSETQRNKGNFPGRFSGRQFSNSRSEMNVSTLELGDSALYLCASSLEGDRETQYFGPGTRLLVL.

V and J are TRBV30 and TRBJ2-2, with D maybe TRBD2 (5 bases). The V gene's germline CDR1 is GTSNPN and CDR2 SVGIG (reference sequence). CDR3 length: 13 amino acids. The V end was cut by 0 bases, the J end by 6 bases, with 8 bases between. CDR3 region: CAWSVRDAGELFF. CDR3 sequence (DNA): TGTGCCTGGAGTGTACGGGATGCCGGGGAGCTGTTTTTT.

The rearrangement links TRBV6-8 to TRBJ1-2; weak D call: TRBD1 (6 bases). Per germline, CDR1 MNHGY and CDR2 SAAAGT. Trimming left V 6 bases short and J 4 bases short, with 18 bases between. CDR3 length: 15 residues. CDR3 in amino acids: CASRTSHRARYGYTF. The CDR3 nucleotides are TGTGCCAGCAGAACATCGCACAGGGCCCGCTATGGCTACACCTTC.

This chain links TRBV5-1 with TRBJ1-1, with D uncertain. The CDR3 loop spans 14 amino acids. Germline V CDR1 and CDR2: SGHRS, YFSETQ. The germline V and J ends were trimmed by 7 bases and 0 bases, with 13 bases remaining between them. CDR3 region: CASAIQSMNTEAFF. For the CDR3, the DNA is TGCGCCAGCGCAATCCAGAGTATGAACACTGAAGCTTTCTTT.

There are a few counts of this clone. This sequence joins TRBV28 and TRBJ1-5; 8 bases map to TRBD1. The germline CDR1 and CDR2 sequences are MDHEN and SYDVKM. The CDR3 sequence is 15 residues long. J was trimmed by 1 base and V by 7 bases; bases with no gene match: 6. CDR3 region: CASTETGVSNQPQHF. The CDR3 DNA follows: TGTGCCAGCACCGAGACAGGGGTCAGCAATCAGCCCCAGCATTTT.

In its sample, this clone ranks as medium-sized (0.01 to 0.1%). The chain employs TRBV11-3 and TRBJ2-1; tentatively, D is TRBD1 or TRBD2 (6 bases each). The germline V and J ends were trimmed by 2 bases and 3 bases, with 14 bases remaining between them. CDR3 length: 16 amino acids. In germline, CDR1 is SGHNT, CDR2 YENEEA. The CDR3 DNA sequence: TGTGCCAGCAGCTTAACCTCGGGGGCAATCTACAATGAGCAGTTCTTC. Protein: CASSLTSGAIYNEQFF.

By share of the sample, this clone is large. V and J are TRBV14 and TRBJ1-6; D possibly corresponds to TRBD1 (6 bases). V lost 2 bases and J lost 7, with 9 bases in between. The CDR3 length is 14 residues. The germline gives CDR1 SGHDN, CDR2 FVKESK. CDR3 nucleotide sequence: TGTGCCAGCAGCCAATATCAGGGGAATTCACCCCTCCACTTT. Protein sequence: CASSQYQGNSPLHF.

This clone appeared a few times. This chain links TRBV29-1 with TRBJ2-1; D is tentatively TRBD1 or TRBD2 (5 bases each). V lost 7 bases and J 4 bases, leaving 14 bases between the germline ends. This CDR3 is built from 13 residues. Germline V CDR1 and CDR2: SQVTM, ANQGSEA. The CDR3 is CSASGTLYNEQFF. DNA for the CDR3: TGCAGCGCATCCGGGACGCTATACAATGAGCAGTTCTTC.

This chain connects TRBV11-3 to TRBJ1-1, with a weak D call TRBD1 (6 bases). Germline V gives CDR1 SGHNT, CDR2 YENEEA. The CDR3 spans 14 residues. Trimming pared 4 bases from V and 7 bases from J, leaving 16 bases between. DNA of the CDR3: TGTGCCAGCAGCTCCGAGGGGCAGGGGTTTGAAGCTTTCTTT. It specifies CASSSEGQGFEAFF.